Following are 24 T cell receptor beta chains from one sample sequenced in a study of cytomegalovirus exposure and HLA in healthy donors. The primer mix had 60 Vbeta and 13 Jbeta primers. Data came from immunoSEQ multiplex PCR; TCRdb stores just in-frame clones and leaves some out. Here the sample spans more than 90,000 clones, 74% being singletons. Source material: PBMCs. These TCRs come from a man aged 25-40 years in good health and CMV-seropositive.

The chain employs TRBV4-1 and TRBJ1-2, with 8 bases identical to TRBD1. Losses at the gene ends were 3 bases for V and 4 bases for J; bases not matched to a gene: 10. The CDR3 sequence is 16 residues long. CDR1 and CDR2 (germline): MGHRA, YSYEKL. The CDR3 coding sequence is TGCGCCAGCAGCCAGGACCGGGGACAGGACCCCTATGGCTACACCTTC. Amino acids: CASSQDRGQDPYGYTF.

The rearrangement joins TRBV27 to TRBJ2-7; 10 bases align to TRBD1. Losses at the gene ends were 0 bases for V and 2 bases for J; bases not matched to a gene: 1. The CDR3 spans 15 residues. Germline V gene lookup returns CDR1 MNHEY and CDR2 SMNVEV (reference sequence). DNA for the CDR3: TGTGCCAGCAGTTTATCGGGGACAGGGGCCTACGAGCAGTACTTC. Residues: CASSLSGTGAYEQYF.

In DNA form, the CDR3 reads TGCGCCAGCAGGAGGGACAGGGGAACCAACGAGCAGTACTTC. It yields the protein CASRRDRGTNEQYF. The chain couples TRBV5-1 to TRBJ2-7; 10 nucleotides match TRBD1. Germline V CDR1 and CDR2: SGHRS, YFSETQ. V shed 5 bases and J 5 bases; nucleotides not matched to a gene: 7. This CDR3 is 14 amino acids long.

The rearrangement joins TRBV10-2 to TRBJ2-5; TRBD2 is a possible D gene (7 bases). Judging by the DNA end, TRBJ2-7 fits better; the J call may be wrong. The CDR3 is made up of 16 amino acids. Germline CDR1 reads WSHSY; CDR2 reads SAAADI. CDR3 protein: CASSESGGGGPYEQYF. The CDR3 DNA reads TGCGCCAGCAGTGAGTCGGGTGGCGGGGGCCCCTACGAGCAGTACTTC.

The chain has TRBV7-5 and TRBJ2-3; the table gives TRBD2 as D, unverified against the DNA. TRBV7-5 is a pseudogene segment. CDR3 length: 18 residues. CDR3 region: CARSASPKEGRGTDTQYF. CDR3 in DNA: TGTGCCAGAAGCGCGTCCCCAAAGGAGGGGCGCGGCACAGATACGCAGTATTTT.

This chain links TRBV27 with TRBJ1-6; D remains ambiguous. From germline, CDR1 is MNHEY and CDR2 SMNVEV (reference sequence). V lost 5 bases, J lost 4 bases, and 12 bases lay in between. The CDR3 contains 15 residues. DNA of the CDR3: TGTGCCAGCAGTCTCATCGGTCATTATAATTCACCCCTCCACTTT. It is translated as CASSLIGHYNSPLHF.

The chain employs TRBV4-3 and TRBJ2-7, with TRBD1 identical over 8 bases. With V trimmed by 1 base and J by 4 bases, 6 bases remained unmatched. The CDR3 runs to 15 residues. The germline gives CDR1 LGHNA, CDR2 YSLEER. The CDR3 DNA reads TGCGCCAGCAGCCAAGGGCCAGGGGGCGAATACGAGCAGTACTTC. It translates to CASSQGPGGEYEQYF.

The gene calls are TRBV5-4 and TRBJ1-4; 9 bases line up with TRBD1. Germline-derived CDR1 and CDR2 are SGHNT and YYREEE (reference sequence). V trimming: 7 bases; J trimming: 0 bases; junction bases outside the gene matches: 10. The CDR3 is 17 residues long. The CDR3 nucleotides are TGTGCCAGCGGCCCCGGGACAGGGACCTCAACTAATGAAAAACTGTTTTTT. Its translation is CASGPGTGTSTNEKLFF.

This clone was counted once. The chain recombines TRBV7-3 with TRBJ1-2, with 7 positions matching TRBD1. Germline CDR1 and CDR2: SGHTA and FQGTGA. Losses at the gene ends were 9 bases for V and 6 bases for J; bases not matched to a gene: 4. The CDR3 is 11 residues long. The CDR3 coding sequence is TGTGCCAGAGACAGGGACCATGGCTACACCTTC. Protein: CARDRDHGYTF. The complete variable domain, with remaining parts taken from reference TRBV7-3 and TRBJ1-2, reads GAGVSQTPSNKVTEKGKYVELRCDPISGHTALYWYRQSLGQGPEFLIYFQGTGAADDSGLPNDRFFAVRPEGSVSTLKIQRTERGDSAVYLCARDRDHGYTFGSGTRLTVV.

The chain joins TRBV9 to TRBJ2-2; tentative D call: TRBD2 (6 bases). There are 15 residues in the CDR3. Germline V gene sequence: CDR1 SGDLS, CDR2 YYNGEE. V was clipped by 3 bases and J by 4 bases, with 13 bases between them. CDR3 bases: TGTGCCAGCAGCGGCGGGGTACCGCTCACCGGGGAGCTGTTTTTT. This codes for CASSGGVPLTGELFF.

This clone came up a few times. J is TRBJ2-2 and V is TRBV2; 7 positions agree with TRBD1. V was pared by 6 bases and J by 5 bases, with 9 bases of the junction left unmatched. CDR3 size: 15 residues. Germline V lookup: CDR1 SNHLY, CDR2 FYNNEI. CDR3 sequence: CASSGDRVVTGELFF. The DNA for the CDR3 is TGTGCCAGCAGCGGAGACAGGGTGGTGACCGGGGAGCTGTTTTTT.

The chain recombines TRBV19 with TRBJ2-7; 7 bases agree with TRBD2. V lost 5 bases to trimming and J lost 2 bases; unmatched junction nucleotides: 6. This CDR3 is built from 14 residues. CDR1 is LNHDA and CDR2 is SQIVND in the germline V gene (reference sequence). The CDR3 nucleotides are TGTGCCAGTAGTGGCGGGAGTCGCCCCTACGAGCAGTACTTC. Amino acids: CASSGGSRPYEQYF.

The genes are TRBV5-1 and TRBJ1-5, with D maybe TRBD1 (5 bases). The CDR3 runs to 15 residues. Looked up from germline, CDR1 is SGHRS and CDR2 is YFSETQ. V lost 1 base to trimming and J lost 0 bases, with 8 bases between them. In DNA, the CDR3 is TGCGCCAGCAGCTTGTGGGGCGATAGCAATCAGCCCCAGCATTTT. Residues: CASSLWGDSNQPQHF.

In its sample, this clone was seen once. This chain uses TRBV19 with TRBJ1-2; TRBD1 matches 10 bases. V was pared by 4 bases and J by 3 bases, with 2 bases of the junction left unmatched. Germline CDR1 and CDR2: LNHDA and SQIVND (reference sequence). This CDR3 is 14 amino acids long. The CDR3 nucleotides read TGTGCCAGTAGTACCGGGACAGGGGACTATGGCTACACCTTC. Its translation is CASSTGTGDYGYTF.

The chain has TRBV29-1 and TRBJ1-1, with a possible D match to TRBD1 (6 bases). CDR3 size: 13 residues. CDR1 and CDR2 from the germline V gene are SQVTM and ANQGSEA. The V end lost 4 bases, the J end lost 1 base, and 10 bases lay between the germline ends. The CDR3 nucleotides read TGCAGCGTTGCCGGCAGGGGGAACACTGAAGCTTTCTTT. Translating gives CSVAGRGNTEAFF.

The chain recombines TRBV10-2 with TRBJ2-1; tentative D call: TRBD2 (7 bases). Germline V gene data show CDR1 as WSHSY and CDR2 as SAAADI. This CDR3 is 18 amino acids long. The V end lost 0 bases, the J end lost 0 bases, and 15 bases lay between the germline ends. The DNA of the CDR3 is TGCGCCAGCAGTGAGTCGCGTGCGGGGGCCATCTCCTACAATGAGCAGTTCTTC. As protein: CASSESRAGAISYNEQFF.

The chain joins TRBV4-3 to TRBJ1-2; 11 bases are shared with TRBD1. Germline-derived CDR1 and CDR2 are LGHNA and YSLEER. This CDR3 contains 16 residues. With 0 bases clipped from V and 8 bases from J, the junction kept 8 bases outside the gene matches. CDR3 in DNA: TGCGCCAGCAGCCAAGAAGCCGGACAGGGGGCCGGGGGCTACACCTTC. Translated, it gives CASSQEAGQGAGGYTF.

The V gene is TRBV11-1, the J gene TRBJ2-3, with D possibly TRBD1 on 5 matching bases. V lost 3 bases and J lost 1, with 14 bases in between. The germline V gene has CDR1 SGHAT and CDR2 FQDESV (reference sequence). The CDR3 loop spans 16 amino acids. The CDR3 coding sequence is TGTGCCAGCAGCTTCCTCAGGGTAACACGCACAGATACGCAGTATTTT. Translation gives CASSFLRVTRTDTQYF. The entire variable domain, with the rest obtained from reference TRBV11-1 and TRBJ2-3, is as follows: EAEVAQSPRYKITEKSQAVAFWCDPISGHATLYWYRQILGQGPELLVQFQDESVVDDSQLPKDRFSAERLKGVDSTLKIQPAELGDSAMYLCASSFLRVTRTDTQYFGPGTRLTVL.

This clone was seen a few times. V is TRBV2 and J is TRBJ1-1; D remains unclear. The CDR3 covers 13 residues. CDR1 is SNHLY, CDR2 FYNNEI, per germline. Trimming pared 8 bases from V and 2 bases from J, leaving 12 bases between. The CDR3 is CASGRHLNTEAFF. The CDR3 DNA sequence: TGTGCCAGCGGAAGACACCTAAACACTGAAGCTTTCTTT.

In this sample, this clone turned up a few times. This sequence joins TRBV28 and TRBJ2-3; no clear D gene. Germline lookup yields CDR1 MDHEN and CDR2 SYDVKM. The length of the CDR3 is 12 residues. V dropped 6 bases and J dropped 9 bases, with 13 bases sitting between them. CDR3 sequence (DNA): TGTGCCAGCAGCCTTATAACGGAGACGCAGTATTTT. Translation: CASSLITETQYF.

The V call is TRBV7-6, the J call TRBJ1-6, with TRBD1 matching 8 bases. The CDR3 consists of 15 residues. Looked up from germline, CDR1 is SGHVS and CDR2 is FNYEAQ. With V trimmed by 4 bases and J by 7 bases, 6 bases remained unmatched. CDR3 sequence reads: CASSYGRQGNSPLHF. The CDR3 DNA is TGTGCCAGCAGCTACGGTCGACAGGGGAATTCACCCCTCCACTTT.

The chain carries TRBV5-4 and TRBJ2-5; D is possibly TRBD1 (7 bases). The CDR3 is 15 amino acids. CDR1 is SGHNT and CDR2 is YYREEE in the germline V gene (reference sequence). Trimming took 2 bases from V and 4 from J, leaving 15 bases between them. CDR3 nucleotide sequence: TGTGCCAGCAGCTTCGGAGGGGGCACAGGAGAGACCCAGTACTTC. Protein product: CASSFGGGTGETQYF.

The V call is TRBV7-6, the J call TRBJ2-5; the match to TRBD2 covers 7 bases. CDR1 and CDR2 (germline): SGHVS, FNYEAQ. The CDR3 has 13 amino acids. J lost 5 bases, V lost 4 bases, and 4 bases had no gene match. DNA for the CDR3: TGTGCCAGCAGCTGGGGGGGAGGGGAGACCCAGTACTTC. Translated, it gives CASSWGGGETQYF.

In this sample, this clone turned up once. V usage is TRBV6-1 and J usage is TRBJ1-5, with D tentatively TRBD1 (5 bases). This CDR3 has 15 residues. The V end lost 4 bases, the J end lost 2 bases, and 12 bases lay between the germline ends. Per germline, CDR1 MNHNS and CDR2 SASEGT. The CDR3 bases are TGTGCCAGCAGTGCTTTAGGGGAGGGCAATCAGCCCCAGCATTTT. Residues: CASSALGEGNQPQHF.